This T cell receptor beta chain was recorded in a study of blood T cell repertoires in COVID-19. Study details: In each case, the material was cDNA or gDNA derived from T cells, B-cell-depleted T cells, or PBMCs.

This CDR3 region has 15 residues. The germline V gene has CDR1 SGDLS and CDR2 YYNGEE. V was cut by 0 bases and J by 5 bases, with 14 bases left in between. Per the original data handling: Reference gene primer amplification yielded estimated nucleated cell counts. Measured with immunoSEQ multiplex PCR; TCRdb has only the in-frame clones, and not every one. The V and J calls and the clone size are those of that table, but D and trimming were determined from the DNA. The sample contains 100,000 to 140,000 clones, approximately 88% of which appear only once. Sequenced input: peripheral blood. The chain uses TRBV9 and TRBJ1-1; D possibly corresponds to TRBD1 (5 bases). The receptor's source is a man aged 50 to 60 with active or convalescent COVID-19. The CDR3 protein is CASSVGRGSRTEAFF. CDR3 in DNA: TGTGCCAGCAGCGTAGGAAGGGGATCTCGTACTGAAGCTTTCTTT.